The present TCR beta chain was sequenced within a study of regulatory T cells in long-lasting Graves disease. This CDR3 has 13 amino acids. The germline V gene has CDR1 SNHLY and CDR2 FYNNEI. Trimming removed 1 base from V and 1 base from J, with 3 bases in between. With iRepertoire HTBI primers and Arm-PCR of CDR3 regions, TCR beta libraries were built. TCRdb re-called the multiplex PCR reads with MiXCR, one entry per CDR3 protein. This table has 450,000 to 650,000 distinct CDR3 sequences, 15% to 20% appearing once. Time point reported: newly diagnosed GD, antithyroid drugs for less than 3 months. RNA from PBMCs was the source of the TCR library. Regarding the study as a whole: Persistent patients shared thousands of public clonotypes among themselves. Newly diagnosed patients shared fewer, at about a thousand. Study was limited to peripheral blood, excluding thyroid tissue. Graves' patients with persistent disease showed TCR diversity lower than patients newly diagnosed.

This clonotype occurred many times. As yet, its antigen is unknown. The same specimen was also included in a second study, on T cells in Graves' hyperthyroidism and ophthalmopathy.

The rearrangement uses TRBV2 and TRBJ2-3, with D hard to call. This TCR was sampled from a woman aged 35-65 years with Graves disease. Source: peripheral blood mononuclear cells (PBMCs), taken at new diagnosis, from a patient treated with antithyroid drugs. The CDR3 DNA reads as TGTGCCAGCAGTGAAGGCGGCACAGATACGCAGTATTTT. Its protein is CASSEGGTDTQYF.